This is a list of T cell receptor beta chains from one sample in a study of cytomegalovirus exposure and HLA in healthy donors. Assay used: immunoSEQ multiplex PCR; TCRdb lists only in-frame clones, some missing. The sample contains roughly 120,000 clones, approximately 80% of which appear only once. Sample: PBMCs. The receptors derive from a woman aged 40 to 49 in good health and CMV-seropositive. The CDR3 runs from the conserved cysteine through the conserved F or W. D genes are given only for firm matches. Clone size is shown for a subset of rows, as once, few, many or a class of expanded clone.

abundance,v_gene,d_gene,j_gene,CDR3aa,CDR3nt
-,TRBV4-1,TRBD2,TRBJ2-5,CASSQEGAGPETQYF,TGCGCCAGCAGCCAAGAGGGAGCGGGACCAGAGACCCAGTACTTC
-,TRBV6-5,-,TRBJ1-6,CASSFGRSPLHF,TGTGCCAGCAGTTTTGGGAGATCACCCCTCCACTTT
-,TRBV5-1,-,TRBJ2-7,CASSQSEGREQYF,TGCGCCAGCAGCCAATCGGAGGGCCGCGAGCAGTACTTC
-,TRBV1,-,TRBJ2-6,CTSSQEGTSGRAGVSVLTF,TGCACCAGCAGCCAAGAAGGGACTAGCGGGAGGGCTGGGGTTTCGGTCCTGACTTTC
few,TRBV10-3,TRBD1,TRBJ1-3,CAISETTGYSGNTIYF,TGTGCCATCAGTGAGACGACAGGGTACTCTGGAAACACCATATATTTT
-,TRBV18,-,TRBJ2-3,CASSPPDRFTDTQYF,TGTGCCAGCTCACCTCCGGACAGATTCACAGATACGCAGTATTTT
-,TRBV7-2,-,TRBJ2-1,CASSLQRSSYNEQFF,TGTGCCAGCAGCTTACAGCGCAGCTCCTACAATGAGCAGTTCTTC
-,TRBV28,TRBD2,TRBJ2-1,CASSLIASGSSAYNEQFF,TGTGCCAGCAGTTTGATCGCTAGCGGGAGCAGCGCCTACAATGAGCAGTTCTTC
-,TRBV9,TRBD2,TRBJ2-1,CASSARDYITGEQFF,TGTGCCAGCAGCGCAAGGGACTATATTACAGGTGAGCAGTTCTTC
-,TRBV6-1,-,TRBJ1-2,CASSVGGARGYTF,TGTGCCAGCAGTGTAGGGGGTGCTCGGGGCTACACCTTC
-,TRBV5-1,TRBD1,TRBJ1-1,CASSLQGGTEAFF,TGCGCCAGCAGCCTACAGGGGGGCACTGAAGCTTTCTTT
few,TRBV19,-,TRBJ2-3,CASSISERYTQYF,TGTGCCAGTAGTATCTCGGAGCGATATACGCAGTATTTT
-,TRBV20-1,-,TRBJ2-7,CSAIDSYEQYF,TGCAGTGCTATCGACAGCTACGAGCAGTACTTC
once,TRBV10-2,TRBD1,TRBJ2-7,CATSTGTSYEQYF,TGCGCCACTTCGACAGGGACGTCCTACGAGCAGTACTTC
once,TRBV5-5,TRBD2,TRBJ2-7,CASSPGLAASYEQYF,TGTGCCAGCAGCCCCGGACTAGCGGCCTCCTACGAGCAGTACTTC
-,TRBV30,TRBD1,TRBJ2-7,CAWSRRTGEDEQYF,TGTGCCTGGAGTAGAAGGACAGGGGAAGACGAGCAGTACTTC
-,TRBV12-5,-,TRBJ2-1,CASGLGPGNSDEQFF,TGTGCTAGTGGTTTGGGCCCGGGTAATAGTGATGAGCAGTTCTTC
-,TRBV19,TRBD1,TRBJ1-2,CASSNPGTENYGYTF,TGTGCCAGTAGTAACCCCGGGACAGAGAACTATGGCTACACCTTC
-,TRBV28,-,TRBJ2-7,CASSLSGGQYF,TGTGCCAGCAGTTTATCCGGAGGGCAGTACTTC
-,TRBV19,TRBD1,TRBJ2-5,CASSTTGGGETQYF,TGTGCCAGTAGTACGACAGGGGGCGGGGAGACCCAGTACTTC
-,TRBV5-1,-,TRBJ2-7,CASSLSGFSYEQYF,TGCGCCAGCAGCTTGTCAGGGTTTTCCTACGAGCAGTACTTC
-,TRBV15,TRBD2,TRBJ2-2,CATSSWTSGNTGELFF,TGTGCCACCAGCAGCTGGACTAGCGGGAACACCGGGGAGCTGTTTTTT
-,TRBV13,-,TRBJ1-6,CASSFDRRNSPLHF,TGTGCCAGCAGCTTCGACAGGAGAAATTCACCCCTCCACTTT
-,TRBV7-9,TRBD2,TRBJ2-2,CASSLISGASGRSGELFF,TGTGCCAGCAGCTTAATAAGCGGTGCTAGCGGGAGGTCCGGGGAGCTGTTTTTT